Below are 14 T cell receptor beta chains sequenced from a single sample in a study of T cell responses to AZD1222 COVID-19 vaccine (dated by TCRdb to about 2021). The time point label for this specimen denotes: baseline before first vaccination. The intended sense of this specimen's treatment or condition label: meningococcal conjugate vaccine given as trial control. Libraries were made using the immunoSEQ multiplex PCR assay. TCRdb took this table from immuneACCESS and kept in-frame rearrangements with V and J called. Such tables lack part of the clones; where checked against another copy, unresolved V genes explain under half of the gap, and the rest is unexplained. This sample is represented by about 110,000 clones; approximately 89% of them were singletons. Together, the top ten hold roughly 3% of the sample. The sequences come from peripheral blood, collected on day 0 of MenACWY control vaccination. These receptors were taken from an adult in good health.

The chain employs TRBV7-6 and TRBJ2-1, with a weak D call TRBD2 (7 bases). Germline assignment: CDR1 SGHVS and CDR2 FNYEAQ. With 5 bases removed from V and 1 base from J, the gap between germline ends came to 21 bases. This CDR3 has 18 amino acids. The CDR3 DNA is TGTGCCAGCAGCCCCCGCGTCGTAGGGGGGGGATCCTACAATGAGCAGTTCTTC. Translating gives CASSPRVVGGGSYNEQFF.

In this sample, this clone turned up once. This rearrangement joins TRBV24-1 to TRBJ2-5, with D perhaps matching TRBD1 (6 bases). This CDR3 region has 16 residues. Trimming left V 3 bases short and J 0 bases short, with 13 bases between. Germline V gene data show CDR1 as KGHDR and CDR2 as SFDVKD. CDR3 sequence: CATSDTKRGYQETQYF. CDR3 DNA sequence: TGTGCCACCAGTGATACCAAAAGGGGGTACCAAGAGACCCAGTACTTC.

The chain employs TRBV6-5 and TRBJ1-5, with 7 bases matching TRBD1. After removal of 9 bases from V and 4 bases from J, the junction contained 9 bases not matched to a gene. CDR3 size: 14 residues. CDR1 and CDR2 from the germline V gene are MNHEY and SVGAGI. In DNA, the CDR3 is TGTGCCAGTGTACCGGGACAGCTGAATCAGCCCCAGCATTTT. Amino acids: CASVPGQLNQPQHF.

This chain joins TRBV24-1 and TRBJ1-2; TRBD1 matches at 9 bases. The CDR3 loop spans 13 amino acids. V shed 7 bases, J shed 8 bases, and the junction held 7 bases outside the gene matches. Germline-derived CDR1 and CDR2 are KGHDR and SFDVKD. Here the CDR3 reads CATSRDRVDGYTF. DNA of the CDR3: TGTGCCACCAGCCGGGACAGGGTCGACGGCTACACCTTC.

This clone was seen a handful of times. This sequence joins TRBV7-2 and TRBJ1-5, with a possible D match to TRBD1 (5 bases). V lost 4 bases and J 5 bases, leaving 9 bases between the germline ends. Germline CDR1 is SGHTA and CDR2 is FQGNSA. The CDR3 totals 13 residues. The CDR3 nucleotides are TGTGCCAGCAGCTCCAGAGGGGATCAGCCCCAGCATTTT. Its translation is CASSSRGDQPQHF.

The chain carries TRBV9 and TRBJ1-6; 7 bases align to TRBD1. The CDR3 spans 15 residues. The V gene's germline CDR1 is SGDLS and CDR2 YYNGEE. J gave up 7 bases and V 0 bases, and 4 bases lay outside the gene matches. The DNA for the CDR3 is TGTGCCAGCAGCGTAGCGGGACAGTTGAATTCACCCCTCCACTTT. Amino acid sequence: CASSVAGQLNSPLHF.

The chain links TRBV12-3 or TRBV12-4 to TRBJ2-7, with D unclear. The V end was cut by 6 bases, the J end by 2 bases, with 5 bases between. This CDR3 has 11 amino acids. CDR3 region: CASRATYEQYF. The CDR3 region has the DNA TGTGCCAGCAGAGCGACCTACGAGCAGTACTTC.

The chain joins TRBV18 to TRBJ2-3; perhaps TRBD1 as D (5 bases). The CDR3 is 13 residues long. Between the trimmed V and J ends, which lost 0 bases and 9 bases, there was a span of 10 bases. Germline V CDR1 and CDR2: KGHSH, LQKENI. The CDR3: CASSPPMGPTQYF. As DNA, the CDR3 is TGTGCCAGCTCACCACCGATGGGGCCCACGCAGTATTTT.

The chain couples TRBV29-1 to TRBJ1-1, with D unclear. Germline lookup yields CDR1 SQVTM and CDR2 ANQGSEA. V was trimmed by 3 bases and J by 1 base, leaving 9 bases between them. The CDR3 runs 13 residues. This CDR3 is CSVEEQPNTEAFF. The CDR3 DNA reads TGCAGCGTTGAGGAACAACCGAACACTGAAGCTTTCTTT.

The V gene is TRBV28, the J gene TRBJ1-2; TRBD1 is a possible D gene (6 bases). CDR3 length equals 16 residues. Germline V gene sequence: CDR1 MDHEN, CDR2 SYDVKM. The germline V and J ends were trimmed by 5 bases and 0 bases, with 16 bases remaining between them. Written as DNA, the CDR3 is TGTGCCAGCAGTGGCGGGGGGGCAGGAGCTAACTATGGCTACACCTTC. It is translated as CASSGGGAGANYGYTF.

This chain links TRBV2 with TRBJ2-5; maybe TRBD2 (6 bases). This CDR3 spans 14 amino acids. V was clipped by 4 bases and J by 4 bases, with 13 bases between them. Per germline, CDR1 SNHLY and CDR2 FYNNEI. CDR3 amino acids: CASSVTSLAETQYF. The CDR3 bases are TGTGCCAGCAGTGTGACTAGTCTGGCAGAGACCCAGTACTTC. The entire variable domain, with the rest obtained from reference TRBV2 and TRBJ2-5, is as follows: EPEVTQTPSHQVTQMGQEVILRCVPISNHLYFYWYRQILGQKVEFLVSFYNNEISEKSEIFDDQFSVERPDGSNFTLKIRSTKLEDSAMYFCASSVTSLAETQYFGPGTRLLVL.

This chain joins TRBV9 and TRBJ1-3; TRBD1 matches 11 bases. V was pared by 0 bases and J by 8 bases, with 7 bases of the junction left unmatched. This CDR3 contains 16 residues. Per germline, CDR1 SGDLS and CDR2 YYNGEE. The CDR3 DNA reads TGTGCCAGCAGCGTAGCTCCAGGACAGGGGGCTTACACCATATATTTT. This translates into CASSVAPGQGAYTIYF.

The chain recombines TRBV4-1 with TRBJ1-1; possible D gene TRBD1, 6 bases. Germline CDR1 MGHRA, CDR2 YSYEKL. The CDR3 extends over 14 amino acids. The V end lost 1 base, the J end lost 4 bases, and 10 bases lay between the germline ends. The CDR3 loop is CASSQARTVTEAFF. The CDR3 DNA is TGCGCCAGCAGCCAAGCACGGACAGTCACTGAAGCTTTCTTT.

V gene TRBV7-9 combines with J gene TRBJ1-1; 9 nucleotides match TRBD1. The germline V gene has CDR1 SEHNR and CDR2 FQNEAQ (reference sequence). J gave up 3 bases and V 4 bases, and 6 bases lay outside the gene matches. This CDR3 is 15 amino acids long. Here the CDR3 DNA reads TGTGCCAGCAGCTCGACAGGGGGGGTTGACACTGAAGCTTTCTTT. Protein sequence: CASSSTGGVDTEAFF.